The T cell receptor (beta chain) described here comes from a study of T-cell memory formation after mild COVID-19. As for the study in general: Each donor largely had its own TCR clusters. Overall study findings and caveats: CM and EM subsets held most contracting CD4+ clones; EMRA held CD8+ ones. Pre-infection memory harbored some responding clones, suggesting cross-reactive memory joined. Later expanders leaned CD4+, whereas clones that contracted between day 15 and 85 were balanced CD4/CD8.

In this sample, this clonotype turned up a few times. Its matching antigen is unknown. Per the germline V gene, CDR1 is SGDLS and CDR2 is YYNGEE. Trimming took 3 bases from V and 2 from J; bases not matched to a gene: 3. The CDR3 runs to 14 residues. TCRdb analysed the 5' RACE reads with MiXCR anew, one entry per CDR3 protein. The table has about 340,000 distinct CDR3 sequences, roughly 21% seen once. The chain links TRBV9 to TRBJ2-7; 9 nucleotides line up with TRBD1. The source is an adult woman who had mild COVID-19 (a few samples of this study predate the infection). Cell type and time point are not known. The material sequenced was PBMCs or a T cell subset sorted from them (not recorded which). In nucleotides, the CDR3 is TGTGCCAGCAGCGGGGACAGGGCCCCCTACGAGCAGTACTTC. Its protein product is CASSGDRAPYEQYF.